The rows below give T cell receptor beta chains drawn from one sample of a study of identifying expanded T cells in peripheral blood. The repertoire was sequenced with immunoSEQ multiplex PCR; TCRdb's copy has only in-frame clones and lacks some. The data show more than 70,000 clones, approximately 86% seen once. Sequenced input: blood. These receptors came from a person aged 18-70 years in good health. Each CDR3 is given with its conserved first and last residue. A D gene is named only where the DNA matches it firmly.

d_call	v_call	j_call	cdr3_aa	cdr3_nt
-	TRBV7-9	TRBJ2-7	CASSLTVEQYF	TGTGCCAGCAGCCTAACAGTCGAGCAGTACTTC
-	TRBV10-2	TRBJ2-1	CASRRAWEQFF	TGCGCCAGCCGACGGGCCTGGGAGCAGTTCTTC
TRBD1	TRBV19	TRBJ1-2	CASTRDRGTYGYTF	TGTGCCAGTACCCGGGACAGGGGAACCTATGGCTACACCTTC
-	TRBV7-2	TRBJ2-6	CASSWRGGNSGANVLTF	TGTGCCAGCAGTTGGCGAGGGGGGAACTCTGGGGCCAACGTCCTGACTTTC
TRBD1	TRBV4-3	TRBJ1-2	CASSQGPGGYYGYTF	TGCGCCAGCAGCCAAGGGCCAGGGGGCTACTATGGCTACACCTTC
TRBD1	TRBV6-1	TRBJ2-1	CASRKTGVSYNEQFF	TGTGCCAGCCGGAAGACAGGGGTTTCCTACAATGAGCAGTTCTTC
TRBD1	TRBV5-1	TRBJ2-2	CASSSRQGSGELFF	TGCGCCAGCAGCTCGCGACAGGGTTCCGGGGAGCTGTTTTTT
-	TRBV5-1	TRBJ2-5	CASSSSPTAEQETQYF	TGCGCCAGCAGCTCGTCCCCCACAGCCGAGCAAGAGACCCAGTACTTC
-	TRBV15	TRBJ1-2	CATSVDIPGFYGYTF	TGTGCCACCAGCGTAGATATTCCAGGGTTCTATGGCTACACCTTC
-	TRBV9	TRBJ1-6	CASSVVGHNSPLHF	TGTGCCAGCAGCGTAGTGGGACACAATTCACCCCTCCACTTT
-	TRBV4-3	TRBJ2-2	CASSPLAGRNTGELFF	TGCGCCAGCAGCCCCCTTGCGGGGCGCAACACCGGGGAGCTGTTTTTT
-	TRBV9	TRBJ1-5	CASSAPPGVNQPQHF	TGTGCCAGCAGCGCCCCCCCCGGCGTCAATCAGCCCCAGCATTTT
-	TRBV29-1	TRBJ1-2	CSGTDVPGGYTF	TGCAGCGGAACGGATGTACCCGGTGGCTACACCTTC